This TCR beta chain appears in the sequencing data of a study of T cell responses to AZD1222 COVID-19 vaccine. The study's findings and limits: Clonal diversity was possibly underestimated; the donors were predominantly white British and more often female. Recipients of two AZD1222 doses showed rising Spike-specific TCR breadth and depth.

The assay was immunoSEQ multiplex PCR, and TCRdb's table has in-frame clones only and misses some. The sample includes 70,000 to 80,000 clones, approximately 90% seen only once; the top ten take about 2.5%. Regarding this clone: Antigen unknown.

The CDR3 is 17 amino acids. V lost 5 bases, J lost 3 bases, and 11 bases stayed unmatched. Germline V CDR1 and CDR2: SGHTA, FQGNSA. The clonotype was recovered from an adult in good health. This rearrangement joins TRBV7-2 to TRBJ1-5; the match to TRBD1 covers 9 bases. The sequenced sample was peripheral blood, obtained on day 0 of AZD1222 vaccination. The CDR3 protein is CASSLDRGISDNQPQHF. CDR3 coding DNA: TGTGCCAGCAGCCTGGACAGGGGAATTAGTGACAATCAGCCCCAGCATTTT.